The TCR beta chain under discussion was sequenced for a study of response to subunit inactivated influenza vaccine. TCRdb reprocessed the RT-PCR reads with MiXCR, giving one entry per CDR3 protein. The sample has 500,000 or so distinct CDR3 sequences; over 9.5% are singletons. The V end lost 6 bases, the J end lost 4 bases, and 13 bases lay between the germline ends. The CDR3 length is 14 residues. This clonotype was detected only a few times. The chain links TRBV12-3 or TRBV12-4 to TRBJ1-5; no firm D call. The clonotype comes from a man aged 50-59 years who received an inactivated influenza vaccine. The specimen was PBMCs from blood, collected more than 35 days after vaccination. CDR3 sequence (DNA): TGTGCCAGCAGCGAGAACCAACGGAATCAGCCCCAGCATTTT. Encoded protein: CASSENQRNQPQHF.